This is a list of T cell receptor beta chains from one sample in a study of beta chain features in type 1 diabetes. This table comes from immunoSEQ multiplex PCR, and its TCRdb copy is limited to in-frame clones, with some not included. The table records around 280,000 clones, 15% of them present only once. Material: naive CD4+ T cells from blood. These receptors all stem from a young man with type 1 diabetes. CDR3s include the opening cysteine and the closing phenylalanine or tryptophan. D genes are given only for firm matches. Only part of the rows carry a size: once, few, many, or a class if the clone is expanded.

V: TRBV27
J: TRBJ2-7
size: few
D: -
CDR3: CASKEDRTYEQYF
DNA: TGTGCCAGCAAGGAGGACCGTACCTACGAGCAGTACTTC

V: TRBV15
J: TRBJ2-1
size: few
D: -
CDR3: CATSRAGSGYNEQFF
DNA: TGTGCCACCAGCAGAGCCGGGAGCGGTTACAATGAGCAGTTCTTC

V: TRBV27
J: TRBJ2-3
size: -
D: -
CDR3: CASSVHRGLSTDTQYF
DNA: TGTGCCAGCAGTGTACACCGCGGACTTAGCACAGATACGCAGTATTTT

V: TRBV29-1
J: TRBJ2-3
size: many
D: TRBD2
CDR3: CSALLAGTDTQYF
DNA: TGCAGCGCGTTGCTAGCGGGCACAGATACGCAGTATTTT

V: TRBV28
J: TRBJ2-7
size: few
D: TRBD1
CDR3: CASTVQGAYEQYF
DNA: TGTGCCAGCACAGTACAGGGGGCCTACGAGCAGTACTTC

V: TRBV27
J: TRBJ1-2
size: once
D: TRBD1
CDR3: CASSPRTGEGYGYTF
DNA: TGTGCCAGCAGTCCTCGGACAGGGGAAGGCTATGGCTACACCTTC

V: TRBV21-1
J: TRBJ2-7
size: few
D: -
CDR3: CASSNNRVGEQYF
DNA: TGTGCCAGCAGCAACAACAGGGTAGGCGAGCAGTACTTC

V: TRBV5-4
J: TRBJ2-7
size: -
D: TRBD1
CDR3: CASSSRDRYEQYF
DNA: TGTGCCAGCAGCTCCCGGGACAGGTACGAGCAGTACTTC

V: TRBV6-6
J: TRBJ2-7
size: few
D: TRBD2
CDR3: CATRIAGGPYEQYF
DNA: TGTGCCACCAGAATAGCGGGGGGGCCCTACGAGCAGTACTTC

V: TRBV7-2
J: TRBJ2-7
size: -
D: -
CDR3: CASSYRRVYEQYF
DNA: TGTGCCAGCAGTTATCGGCGGGTTTACGAGCAGTACTTC

V: TRBV7-2
J: TRBJ1-5
size: few
D: -
CDR3: CASSSGGGQPQHF
DNA: TGTGCCAGCAGTTCCGGGGGAGGTCAGCCCCAGCATTTT

V: TRBV4-1
J: TRBJ2-1
size: few
D: TRBD2
CDR3: CASSQVESGTYNEQFF
DNA: TGCGCCAGCAGCCAAGTGGAAAGCGGGACCTACAATGAGCAGTTCTTC

V: TRBV4-1
J: TRBJ2-5
size: few
D: TRBD2
CDR3: CASSQDPGGRGTQYF
DNA: TGCGCCAGCAGCCAAGATCCGGGAGGTCGAGGGACCCAGTACTTC

V: TRBV30
J: TRBJ2-5
size: -
D: TRBD2
CDR3: CAWSWGLSGRSKETQYF
DNA: TGTGCCTGGAGTTGGGGGCTTAGCGGGAGGTCCAAAGAGACCCAGTACTTC

V: TRBV7-9
J: TRBJ1-5
size: -
D: -
CDR3: CASSPDSYQPQHF
DNA: TGTGCCAGCAGCCCGGACAGCTATCAGCCCCAGCATTTT

V: TRBV6-5
J: TRBJ2-5
size: -
D: -
CDR3: CASWQAGTQYF
DNA: TGTGCCAGCTGGCAGGCGGGGACCCAGTACTTC

V: TRBV7-9
J: TRBJ2-7
size: -
D: TRBD1
CDR3: CASSSRTGEVSIYEQYF
DNA: TGTGCCAGCAGCTCACGGACAGGGGAAGTATCAATCTACGAGCAGTACTTC

V: TRBV29-1
J: TRBJ1-5
size: few
D: -
CDR3: CSVDTGIPPQHF
DNA: TGCAGCGTCGACACGGGGATCCCACCCCAGCATTTT

V: TRBV10-3
J: TRBJ2-1
size: -
D: -
CDR3: CAIGQSWGYNEQFF
DNA: TGTGCCATCGGACAGTCCTGGGGCTACAATGAGCAGTTCTTC

V: TRBV11-1
J: TRBJ2-1
size: -
D: TRBD2
CDR3: CASSYSSGTEQFF
DNA: TGTGCCAGCAGCTATTCTAGCGGGACTGAGCAGTTCTTC

V: TRBV18
J: TRBJ2-7
size: few
D: TRBD1
CDR3: CASSPLDRGTYEQYF
DNA: TGTGCCAGCTCACCTTTGGACAGGGGGACCTACGAGCAGTACTTC

V: TRBV18
J: TRBJ2-7
size: -
D: TRBD1
CDR3: CASSPLGTGGSYEQYF
DNA: TGTGCCAGCTCACCACTAGGGACAGGGGGCTCCTACGAGCAGTACTTC

V: TRBV28
J: TRBJ2-7
size: -
D: TRBD1
CDR3: CASNLRTGGWEQYF
DNA: TGTGCCAGCAACCTGAGGACAGGGGGCTGGGAGCAGTACTTC

V: TRBV5-6
J: TRBJ1-1
size: few
D: TRBD1
CDR3: CASSSPGQGNTEAFF
DNA: TGTGCCAGCAGCTCACCGGGACAGGGAAACACTGAAGCTTTCTTT

V: TRBV5-1
J: TRBJ1-1
size: -
D: -
CDR3: CASSLLPGLNTEAFF
DNA: TGCGCCAGCAGCTTGTTACCGGGTCTGAACACTGAAGCTTTCTTT

V: TRBV28
J: TRBJ2-7
size: -
D: -
CDR3: CASSPTSFRVYEQYF
DNA: TGTGCCAGCAGTCCGACCTCTTTCAGGGTCTACGAGCAGTACTTC

V: TRBV19
J: TRBJ2-3
size: -
D: TRBD2
CDR3: CASTVAGASTDTQYF
DNA: TGTGCCAGTACCGTAGCGGGAGCTAGCACAGATACGCAGTATTTT

V: TRBV5-1
J: TRBJ2-1
size: few
D: -
CDR3: CASTGGGLAYNEQFF
DNA: TGCGCCAGCACTGGGGGGGGGCTTGCCTACAATGAGCAGTTCTTC

V: TRBV5-4
J: TRBJ2-7
size: few
D: -
CDR3: CASSFPGLGNEQYF
DNA: TGTGCCAGCAGCTTTCCGGGGTTGGGGAACGAGCAGTACTTC

V: TRBV5-1
J: TRBJ1-2
size: -
D: TRBD1
CDR3: CASGKGGAYYGYTF
DNA: TGCGCCAGCGGAAAAGGGGGCGCTTACTATGGCTACACCTTC

V: TRBV7-9
J: TRBJ2-5
size: few
D: -
CDR3: CASIPSGVVQETQYF
DNA: TGTGCCAGCATCCCGTCAGGGGTGGTACAAGAGACCCAGTACTTC

V: TRBV7-2
J: TRBJ2-4
size: few
D: -
CDR3: CASSLDQGWGIQYF
DNA: TGTGCCAGCAGCTTAGACCAGGGCTGGGGCATTCAGTACTTC

V: TRBV5-1
J: TRBJ1-1
size: -
D: TRBD1
CDR3: CASSQGALDTEAFF
DNA: TGCGCCAGCAGCCAGGGGGCGTTGGACACTGAAGCTTTCTTT

V: TRBV28
J: TRBJ2-5
size: few
D: -
CDR3: CASSWPLEETQYF
DNA: TGTGCCAGCAGTTGGCCCCTCGAAGAGACCCAGTACTTC

V: TRBV4-3
J: TRBJ1-1
size: few
D: TRBD1
CDR3: CASSQGSTGGTEAFF
DNA: TGCGCCAGCAGCCAAGGTTCGACAGGGGGCACTGAAGCTTTCTTT

V: TRBV28
J: TRBJ1-4
size: few
D: TRBD1
CDR3: CASSLNQGAEEKLFF
DNA: TGTGCCAGCAGTCTCAATCAGGGGGCGGAAGAAAAACTGTTTTTT